The 21 T cell receptor beta chains listed next were all sequenced from one sample in a study of shared clonotypes between healthy human individuals. Terminally differentiated effector memory CD45RA+ cells were excluded by CCR7 positive selection of CD45RO-negative cells. The method was immunoSEQ multiplex PCR; TCRdb's version includes in-frame clones alone and lacks a portion of them. The profile shows 1.5 million to 2.5 million clones, about 95% of them singletons. Sequencing input: naive CD8+ T cells sorted from blood. These receptors were taken from a young man in good health.

As concerns this clone: Within the sample, other DNA sequences also encode this same CDR3. The chain recombines TRBV5-8 with TRBJ2-1; D gene ambiguous. Trimming removed 2 bases at V and 6 bases at J, with 3 bases between. The CDR3 contains 11 residues. Germline V gene sequence: CDR1 SGHTS, CDR2 YDEGEE. The CDR3 DNA follows: TGTGCCAGCAGCTTAGGCAATGAGCAGTTCTTC. Encoded protein: CASSLGNEQFF. The full variable domain, its missing parts supplied by reference TRBV5-8 and TRBJ2-1, is EAGVTQSPTHLIKTRGQQATLRCSPISGHTSVYWYQQALGLGLQFLLWYDEGEERNRGNFPPRFSGRQFPNYSSELNVNALELEDSALYLCASSLGNEQFFGPGTRLTVL.

The rearrangement uses TRBV4-1 and TRBJ2-5; 7 nucleotides line up with TRBD2. The ends lost 2 bases at V and 5 bases at J; junction bases unmatched: 8. The CDR3 is 15 residues long. Germline V gene data show CDR1 as MGHRA and CDR2 as YSYEKL. CDR3 region: CASSQTSASKETQYF. The CDR3 DNA reads TGCGCCAGCAGCCAAACTAGCGCCTCCAAGGAGACCCAGTACTTC.

The sample holds one count of this clone. This chain uses TRBV7-9 with TRBJ2-7; 7 positions agree with TRBD2. This CDR3 region has 13 residues. Per germline, CDR1 SEHNR and CDR2 FQNEAQ (reference sequence). The J segment lost 7 bases and the V segment lost 0 bases, leaving 3 bases of the junction unmatched. The CDR3 DNA reads as TGTGCCAGCAGCTTAGCCGGGACTACAGAGCAGTACTTC. It translates to CASSLAGTTEQYF.

The rearrangement links TRBV28 to TRBJ1-6, with D possibly TRBD1 on 5 matching bases. The germline V and J ends were trimmed by 6 bases and 8 bases, with 8 bases remaining between them. The CDR3 is 12 residues long. CDR1 and CDR2 from the germline V gene are MDHEN and SYDVKM. The CDR3 DNA reads TGTGCCAGCAGCACGGGGCATTCACCCCTCCACTTT. It codes for CASSTGHSPLHF.

In its sample, this clone was seen once. This chain connects TRBV11-2 to TRBJ2-4; tentatively, D is TRBD2 (5 bases). The germline V gene encodes CDR1 SGHAT and CDR2 FQNNGV. V was shortened by 7 bases and J by 1 base, with 11 bases between the two germline ends. The CDR3 loop spans 14 amino acids. For the CDR3, the DNA is TGTGCCAGCACCGATGGGGAGGCCAAAAACATTCAGTACTTC. This codes for CASTDGEAKNIQYF.

Turning to this clone: Other DNA sequences in this sample translate to the same CDR3. The chain links TRBV9 to TRBJ1-5, with TRBD1 identical over 7 bases. CDR1 and CDR2 (germline): SGDLS, YYNGEE. Trimming at V came to 0 bases and at J to 6 bases, leaving 6 bases not matched to a gene. This CDR3 has 15 amino acids. CDR3 sequence (DNA): TGTGCCAGCAGCGTAGGAGGGGGCGCAGGTCAGCCCCAGCATTTT. Its translation: CASSVGGGAGQPQHF.

The chain links TRBV5-8 to TRBJ2-3; TRBD1 might be the D (6 bases). Trimming removed 0 bases from V and 5 bases from J, with 7 bases in between. The CDR3 has 13 amino acids. Germline-derived CDR1 and CDR2 are SGHTS and YDEGEE. The DNA for the CDR3 is TGTGCCAGCAGCTTGGAGGGGGAAGATACGCAGTATTTT. As protein: CASSLEGEDTQYF.

This chain links TRBV13 with TRBJ1-1, with unresolved D. V lost 8 bases to trimming and J lost 4 bases, with 14 bases between them. The CDR3 loop spans 13 amino acids. CDR1 is PRHDT, CDR2 FYEKMQ, per germline (reference sequence). The CDR3 region has the DNA TGTGCCAGCCCGGAGGCCCTGGGCACTGAAGCTTTCTTT. As protein: CASPEALGTEAFF.

The chain couples TRBV23-1 to TRBJ2-1; TRBD1 matches at 10 bases. TRBV23-1 is recorded as an ORF, its role being uncertain. Trimming took 7 bases from V and 3 from J; bases not matched to a gene: 9. The CDR3 has 16 residues. The CDR3 is CASNHLRDRGYNEQFF. For the CDR3, the DNA is TGCGCCAGCAACCACCTCCGGGACAGGGGCTACAATGAGCAGTTCTTC.

The CDR3 sequence is CSVVGGELAKNIQYF. CDR3 nucleotide sequence: TGCAGCGTTGTTGGCGGAGAACTAGCCAAAAACATTCAGTACTTC. V gene TRBV29-1 combines with J gene TRBJ2-4; no clear D gene. Trimming took off 4 bases at V and 0 bases at J, with 13 bases between the two ends. CDR1 is SQVTM and CDR2 is ANQGSEA in the germline V gene. This CDR3 contains 15 residues.

Only one count was recorded for this clone. The V gene is TRBV4-3, the J gene TRBJ2-2, with 10 bases matching TRBD2. The CDR3 is made up of 16 amino acids. From germline, CDR1 is LGHNA and CDR2 YSLEER. V shed 4 bases, J shed 3 bases, and the junction held 5 bases outside the gene matches. The CDR3 DNA follows: TGCGCCAGCAGCCGTAGTCTAGCGGGAGACACCGGGGAGCTGTTTTTT. Its translation: CASSRSLAGDTGELFF.

The chain links TRBV9 to TRBJ2-1; D might be TRBD2 (5 bases). The CDR3 has 16 amino acids. Germline V gene sequence: CDR1 SGDLS, CDR2 YYNGEE. V was clipped by 4 bases and J by 4 bases, with 18 bases between them. The CDR3 DNA follows: TGTGCCAGCAGCCCCCATGACGGGGAGACTTACAATGAGCAGTTCTTC. This translates into CASSPHDGETYNEQFF.

This chain links TRBV6-6 with TRBJ2-7; D is perhaps TRBD2 (5 bases). The CDR3 spans 15 residues. Germline V gene lookup returns CDR1 MNHNY and CDR2 SVGAGI (reference sequence). The ends were cut back, 0 bases at V and 4 bases at J, with 13 bases in the middle. Here the CDR3 DNA reads TGTGCCAGCAGTTACTCTGGCCTAGCAGATTACGAGCAGTACTTC. Translated: CASSYSGLADYEQYF.

This clone was detected only a few times. The chain joins TRBV4-1 to TRBJ1-1, with no clear D. V was shortened by 4 bases and J by 3 bases, with 12 bases between the two germline ends. Germline V lookup: CDR1 MGHRA, CDR2 YSYEKL. The CDR3 length is 14 residues. CDR3 region: CASSPTDSHTEAFF. The DNA for the CDR3 is TGCGCCAGCAGCCCAACGGACTCACACACTGAAGCTTTCTTT.

J is TRBJ1-2 and V is TRBV11-2, with TRBD1 as a possible D gene (6 bases). CDR1 and CDR2 (germline): SGHAT, FQNNGV. The CDR3 totals 14 residues. V was pared by 5 bases and J by 6 bases, with 16 bases between. CDR3 loop: CASSPSGAVHGYTF. The CDR3 coding sequence is TGTGCCAGCAGCCCCTCGGGGGCAGTCCATGGCTACACCTTC.

The V call is TRBV5-6, the J call TRBJ2-7; the D gene is possibly TRBD1 (5 bases). In germline, CDR1 is SGHDT, CDR2 YYEEEE. V was trimmed by 0 bases and J by 4 bases, leaving 8 bases between them. This CDR3 comprises 13 residues. The CDR3 coding sequence is TGTGCCAGCAGCTTGGTCAGGGAATACGAGCAGTACTTC. Protein sequence: CASSLVREYEQYF.

The genes are TRBV5-6 and TRBJ1-4, with D unresolved. This CDR3 is 17 amino acids long. Trimming shortened V by 0 bases and J by 2 bases, and 14 bases separated the two germline ends. Germline loops: CDR1 SGHDT, CDR2 YYEEEE. CDR3 region: CASSLDAGPLTNEKLFF. The CDR3 DNA follows: TGTGCCAGCAGCTTGGACGCGGGTCCTCTGACTAATGAAAAACTGTTTTTT.

The chain links TRBV27 to TRBJ2-7, with 10 nucleotides matching TRBD1. CDR1 MNHEY and CDR2 SMNVEV come from the germline V gene (reference sequence). V lost 2 bases and J lost 0; bases outside the gene matches: 19. The CDR3 totals 21 residues. The CDR3 DNA follows: TGTGCCAGCAGTTTACCTGTGAGGGACAGGGGCCGATCAACTAGCTCCTACGAGCAGTACTTC. It is translated as CASSLPVRDRGRSTSSYEQYF.

The V and J genes are TRBV9 and TRBJ2-3; TRBD2 agrees at 8 bases. The CDR3 is 15 residues long. Germline V CDR1 and CDR2: SGDLS, YYNGEE. V lost 8 bases to trimming and J lost 5 bases; unmatched junction nucleotides: 13. CDR3 amino acids: CASTPDGTSVDTQYF. The CDR3 DNA reads as TGTGCCAGTACCCCCGATGGGACTAGTGTAGATACGCAGTATTTT.

This chain connects TRBV27 to TRBJ1-1; D is unclear. V lost 2 bases and J 4 bases, leaving 11 bases between the germline ends. This CDR3 spans 14 amino acids. In germline, CDR1 is MNHEY, CDR2 SMNVEV (reference sequence). The CDR3 sequence: CASSLDLTGTEAFF. CDR3 nucleotides: TGTGCCAGCAGTTTAGATCTTACTGGCACTGAAGCTTTCTTT.

The chain combines TRBV5-1 with TRBJ2-7; unclear D gene. The CDR3 contains 13 residues. With 0 bases removed from V and 3 bases from J, the gap between germline ends came to 7 bases. The germline V gene encodes CDR1 SGHRS and CDR2 YFSETQ. CDR3 in amino acids: CASSLGILYEQYF. CDR3 sequence (DNA): TGCGCCAGCAGCTTGGGAATACTCTACGAGCAGTACTTC.